This T cell receptor beta chain was identified during a study of blood T cell repertoires in COVID-19. Original processing notes: Amplification of reference gene primers was used by the study to estimate nucleated cell counts. TCRdb keeps only in-frame clones here, not all; method: immunoSEQ multiplex PCR. That table gives V, J and clone size, and the DNA gave D and trimming. The table lists 100,000 to 150,000 clones, around four fifths of them singletons. V was shortened by 5 bases and J by 4 bases, with 17 bases between the two germline ends. Germline CDR1 MNHEY, CDR2 SVGAGI. The CDR3 covers 15 residues.

The J gene is TRBJ1-2, the V gene TRBV6-5; the D gene is possibly TRBD1 (6 bases). The sample comprised peripheral blood. The TCR originated in a man aged 40-50 years with active or convalescent COVID-19. CDR3: CASSPEQGPLYGYTF. CDR3 sequence (DNA): TGTGCCAGCAGTCCCGAACAGGGCCCCCTCTATGGCTACACCTTC.